This T cell receptor (beta chain) was obtained from a study of T-cell memory formation after mild COVID-19. Study summary: In these data, TCR clusters were largely donor specific.

The CDR3 totals 16 residues. Germline-derived CDR1 and CDR2 are KGHSH and LQKENI. J gave up 6 bases and V 0 bases, and 8 bases lay outside the gene matches. Each CDR3 protein gets one entry after TCRdb re-called the 5' RACE reads with MiXCR. This table has around 370,000 distinct CDR3 sequences, roughly 21% appearing once. At least ten counts were recorded for this clonotype. This rearrangement joins TRBV18 to TRBJ1-2, with TRBD1 identical over 9 bases. This TCR came from an adult woman who had mild COVID-19 (a few samples of this study predate the infection). Cell type and time point are not known. Material: PBMCs or a T cell subset sorted from them (not recorded which). CDR3 in DNA: TGTGCCAGCTCACCACCGGTGGGGACAGGGATCGATGGCTACACCTTC. It is translated as CASSPPVGTGIDGYTF.